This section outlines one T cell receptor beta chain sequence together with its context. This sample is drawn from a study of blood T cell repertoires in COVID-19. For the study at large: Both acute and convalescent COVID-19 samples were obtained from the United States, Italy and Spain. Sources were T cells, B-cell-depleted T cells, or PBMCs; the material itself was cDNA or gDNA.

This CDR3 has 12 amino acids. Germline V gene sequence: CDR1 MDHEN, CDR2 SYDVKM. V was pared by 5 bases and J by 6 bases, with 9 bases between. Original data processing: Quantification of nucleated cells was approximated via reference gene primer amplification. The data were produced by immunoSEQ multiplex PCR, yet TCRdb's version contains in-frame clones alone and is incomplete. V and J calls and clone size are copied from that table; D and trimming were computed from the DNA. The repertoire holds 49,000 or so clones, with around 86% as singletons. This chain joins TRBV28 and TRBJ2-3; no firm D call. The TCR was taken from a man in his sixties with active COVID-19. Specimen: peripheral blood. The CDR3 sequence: CASSGGLDTQYF. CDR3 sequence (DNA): TGTGCCAGCAGTGGCGGTTTGGATACGCAGTATTTT.